The 10 T cell receptor beta chains listed next were all sequenced from one sample in a study of blood T cell repertoires in COVID-19. Here immunoSEQ multiplex PCR was the method, and the copy in TCRdb shows in-frame clones only, minus some. The sample yields fewer than 300,000 clones, 83% seen once. Source material: peripheral blood. The receptor source for this set is a woman in her forties or fifties who had recovered from COVID-19.

V and J are TRBV5-1 and TRBJ2-1; 8 positions agree with TRBD1. The V and J ends lost 4 bases and 7 bases, in that order; junction bases with no gene match: 4. The CDR3 runs 13 residues. Germline values: CDR1 SGHRS, CDR2 YFSETQ. CDR3 sequence (DNA): TGCGCCAGCAGCAAGGGACAGGCTAATGAGCAGTTCTTC. Translated, it gives CASSKGQANEQFF.

The rearrangement links TRBV4-3 to TRBJ2-1; D gene uncertain. Trimming removed 1 base at V and 8 bases at J, with 9 bases between. CDR3 length: 13 residues. Germline values: CDR1 LGHNA, CDR2 YSLEER. The CDR3: CASSQVLGHEQFF. The CDR3 nucleotides read TGCGCCAGCAGCCAAGTCTTGGGCCATGAGCAGTTCTTC.

This clone was found once. The chain is built from TRBV19 and TRBJ2-6; D gene uncertain. Deletions cut 6 bases from V and 1 base from J, with 13 bases between. The CDR3 runs 16 residues. Per the germline V gene, CDR1 is LNHDA and CDR2 is SQIVND (reference sequence). The CDR3 DNA follows: TGTGCCAGTAGACACGATCGCGGTTCTGGGGCCAACGTCCTGACTTTC. As protein: CASRHDRGSGANVLTF.

The chain recombines TRBV4-3 with TRBJ2-7; 12 bases agree with TRBD2. Germline V gives CDR1 LGHNA, CDR2 YSLEER. Trimming removed 0 bases from V and 9 bases from J; junction bases left unmatched: 6. CDR3 length: 15 amino acids. Here the CDR3 DNA reads TGCGCCAGCAGCCAAGAGCTAGCGGGAGGGTTATCGCAGTACTTC. Its protein is CASSQELAGGLSQYF.

The rearrangement joins TRBV4-2 to TRBJ2-1; TRBD2 matches at 9 bases. The CDR3 is 18 amino acids. Germline CDR1 is LGHNA and CDR2 is YNFKEQ. J lost 8 bases, V lost 1 base, and 15 bases had no gene match. The CDR3 region is CASSQGLIVGGRADEQFF. Written as DNA, the CDR3 is TGTGCCAGCAGCCAAGGGCTCATTGTGGGCGGGAGGGCCGATGAGCAGTTCTTC.

The rearrangement links TRBV27 to TRBJ2-6; 8 bases match TRBD1. V gave up 5 bases and J gave up 0 bases; unmatched junction bases: 12. CDR1 and CDR2 from the germline V gene are MNHEY and SMNVEV (reference sequence). There are 19 residues in the CDR3. The DNA for the CDR3 is TGTGCCAGCAGTCGGCAGACAGGGGATGGGGTCTCTGGGGCCAACGTCCTGACTTTC. This codes for CASSRQTGDGVSGANVLTF.

The rearrangement uses TRBV4-3 and TRBJ1-1; D uncertain. Trimming removed 10 bases from V and 4 bases from J, with 16 bases in between. The CDR3 runs 13 residues. The germline V gene has CDR1 LGHNA and CDR2 YSLEER. This CDR3 reads CATGPEDFTEAFF. The CDR3 DNA follows: TGCGCCACCGGGCCGGAGGACTTCACTGAAGCTTTCTTT.

The chain has TRBV2 and TRBJ2-1, with a possible D match to TRBD2 (7 bases). CDR1 and CDR2 (germline): SNHLY, FYNNEI. Trimming shortened V by 4 bases and J by 1 base, and 14 bases separated the two germline ends. This CDR3 is built from 16 residues. The CDR3 protein is CASSVGGAVSYNEQFF. For the CDR3, the DNA is TGTGCCAGCAGTGTGGGGGGGGCCGTGTCCTACAATGAGCAGTTCTTC.

This chain links TRBV2 with TRBJ1-2; D is unresolved. Trimming removed 7 bases from V and 7 bases from J, with 16 bases in between. The CDR3 runs to 13 residues. The germline V gene encodes CDR1 SNHLY and CDR2 FYNNEI. The CDR3 nucleotides are TGTGCCAGCACTCCGCTTGAAGAAGCTGGCTACACCTTC. As protein: CASTPLEEAGYTF.

V usage is TRBV6-5 and J usage is TRBJ2-1, with D unresolved. The CDR3 covers 15 residues. Per germline, CDR1 MNHEY and CDR2 SVGAGI. Trimming cost V 2 bases and J 7 bases, with 15 bases left between them. As DNA, the CDR3 is TGTGCCAGCAGTTACGACGCAGGCTCTGGGAATGAGCAGTTCTTC. Translating gives CASSYDAGSGNEQFF.